Shown below are 16 T cell receptor beta chains from a single sample sequenced in a study of blood T cell repertoires in COVID-19. Sequenced by immunoSEQ multiplex PCR; TCRdb stores in-frame clones only, minus some. The data hold 97,000 or so clones, with roughly 78% observed a single time. Sequenced sample: peripheral blood. The receptors were gathered from a woman over 75 with active or convalescent COVID-19.

The rearrangement uses TRBV5-8 and TRBJ2-7; TRBD1 might be the D (5 bases). CDR1 is SGHTS and CDR2 is YDEGEE in the germline V gene. V dropped 0 bases and J dropped 5 bases, with 15 bases sitting between them. This CDR3 contains 15 residues. CDR3 bases: TGTGCCAGCAGCTTGGGATCAGGGTTCATCAACGAGCAGTACTTC. Protein: CASSLGSGFINEQYF.

Comment on this clone: A read error may produce the germline difference seen at one junction end. The chain carries TRBV7-9 and TRBJ1-1, with D possibly being TRBD1 (5 bases). Germline CDR1 is SEHNR and CDR2 is FQNEAQ (reference sequence). The CDR3 runs to 15 residues. For the CDR3, the DNA is TGTGCCAGCAGCTTAAGATCGGGACTGAACCCTGAAGCTTTCTTT. It translates to CASSLRSGLNPEAFF. The whole variable domain, filled in from reference TRBV7-9 and TRBJ1-1, reads DTGVSQNPRHKITKRGQNVTFRCDPISEHNRLYWYRQTLGQGPEFLTYFQNEAQLEKSRLLSDRFSAERPKGSFSTLEIQRTEQGDSAMYLCASSLRSGLNPEAFFGQGTRLTVV.

The V and J genes are TRBV9 and TRBJ1-6; no clear D gene. The CDR3 covers 15 residues. The V gene lost 4 bases and the J gene lost 5 bases, with 13 bases spanning the gap. Germline CDR1 reads SGDLS; CDR2 reads YYNGEE. The CDR3 DNA reads as TGTGCCAGCAGCCCACATGCAGATCATAATTCACCCCTCCACTTT. The encoded protein is CASSPHADHNSPLHF. The variable domain in full, completed from reference TRBV9 and TRBJ1-6, reads DSGVTQTPKHLITATGQRVTLRCSPRSGDLSVYWYQQSLDQGLQFLIQYYNGEERAKGNILERFSAQQFPDLHSELNLSSLELGDSALYFCASSPHADHNSPLHFGNGTRLTVT.

The genes are TRBV5-1 and TRBJ1-2, with D unclear. V lost 5 bases and J lost 3, with 11 bases in between. Germline CDR1 and CDR2: SGHRS and YFSETQ. This CDR3 comprises 13 residues. The CDR3 DNA reads as TGCGCCAGCAGTAAGAGGGAGGACTATGGCTACACCTTC. Encoded protein: CASSKREDYGYTF.

The chain links TRBV7-8 to TRBJ1-3; 7 bases map to TRBD1. With V trimmed by 3 bases and J by 0 bases, 2 bases remained unmatched. Germline loops: CDR1 SGHVS, CDR2 FQNEAQ. This CDR3 comprises 15 residues. The CDR3 spells CASSFRQGSGNTIYF. The CDR3, as DNA: TGTGCCAGCAGCTTCAGACAGGGCTCTGGAAACACCATATATTTT.

This clone occurred many times. The rearrangement links TRBV28 to TRBJ1-2, with no clear D. The germline V gene encodes CDR1 MDHEN and CDR2 SYDVKM. The CDR3 has 14 residues. V lost 1 base, J lost 4 bases, and 10 bases lay in between. The CDR3 nucleotides are TGTGCCAGCAGTTTATTGACGGACTTCTATGGCTACACCTTC. This encodes CASSLLTDFYGYTF.

There are a few counts of this clone. V and J are TRBV2 and TRBJ1-2; possibly TRBD1 for D (5 bases). Germline V gene data show CDR1 as SNHLY and CDR2 as FYNNEI. This CDR3 has 12 amino acids. V lost 6 bases and J lost 8, with 13 bases in between. The CDR3 nucleotides are TGTGCCAGCAGCGTGGGAGGGGAAGGCTACACCTTC. This gives the protein CASSVGGEGYTF.

The V and J genes are TRBV6-2 or TRBV6-3 and TRBJ1-5; 9 nucleotides match TRBD1. V gave up 6 bases and J gave up 1 base; unmatched junction bases: 4. The CDR3 has 15 residues. CDR1 and CDR2 from the germline V gene are MNHEY and SVGEGT. In DNA, the CDR3 is TGTGCCAGCAGCCCACAGGGGGCAAGCAATCAGCCCCAGCATTTT. This gives the protein CASSPQGASNQPQHF.

This clone was seen a single time. The chain is built from TRBV4-3 and TRBJ2-7; the match to TRBD2 covers 13 bases. Germline lookup yields CDR1 LGHNA and CDR2 YSLEER. The CDR3 loop spans 16 amino acids. The V segment lost 2 bases and the J segment 5 bases; nucleotides outside the gene matches: 6. CDR3 bases: TGCGCCAGCAGCCAAAGTCCTACTAGCGGGAGGGACGAGCAGTACTTC. Residues: CASSQSPTSGRDEQYF.

The V and J genes are TRBV6-5 and TRBJ2-7, with 7 bases fitting TRBD1. The CDR3 spans 15 residues. The V gene's germline CDR1 is MNHEY and CDR2 SVGAGI. V shed 7 bases, J shed 3 bases, and the junction held 12 bases outside the gene matches. The CDR3 loop reads CASIPRDRPFYEQYF. In nucleotides, the CDR3 is TGTGCCAGCATACCCCGGGACAGACCTTTCTACGAGCAGTACTTC.

This chain connects TRBV11-3 to TRBJ2-6, with 13 bases identical to TRBD2. CDR3 length equals 18 residues. V was pared by 5 bases and J by 2 bases, with 6 bases of the junction left unmatched. Germline CDR1 reads SGHNT; CDR2 reads YENEEA. CDR3 sequence (DNA): TGTGCCAGCAGCCCCGGACTAGCGGGAGTGGCTGGGGCCAACGTCCTGACTTTC. Protein sequence: CASSPGLAGVAGANVLTF.

V is TRBV7-2 and J is TRBJ2-7, with 7 bases fitting TRBD1. Unmatched junction bases numbered 3, after V lost 2 bases and J lost 2 bases. This CDR3 contains 14 residues. Looked up from germline, CDR1 is SGHTA and CDR2 is FQGNSA. The CDR3 loop reads CASSLIQGTYEQYF. CDR3 bases: TGTGCCAGCAGCTTAATACAGGGGACCTACGAGCAGTACTTC.

The rearrangement uses TRBV5-1 and TRBJ2-3, with D perhaps TRBD2 (5 bases). Germline assignment: CDR1 SGHRS and CDR2 YFSETQ. This CDR3 comprises 15 residues. Between the trimmed V and J ends, which lost 0 bases and 0 bases, there was a span of 8 bases. The CDR3 DNA reads TGCGCCAGCAGCTTGGTTCGCGGGAGCACAGATACGCAGTATTTT. This encodes CASSLVRGSTDTQYF.

For this clone: A junction end diverges from the germline sequence, so it may reflect a read error. The genes are TRBV5-1 and TRBJ1-5; 7 nucleotides match TRBD1. The length of the CDR3 is 14 residues. The V gene's germline CDR1 is SGHRS and CDR2 YFSETQ. CDR3 in DNA: TGTGCCAGCGCCACAGGGGATAGCAATCAGCCCCAGCATTTT. Translated: CASATGDSNQPQHF.

The table lists this clone with a count of one. CDR3 protein: CASSPHGTAHGYTF. CDR3 nucleotides: TGTGCCAGCAGCCCCCACGGGACAGCCCATGGCTACACCTTC. This chain uses TRBV6-5 with TRBJ1-2, with TRBD1 identical over 7 bases. V lost 6 bases and J lost 6; bases outside the gene matches: 10. The CDR3 runs 14 residues. Germline V gene sequence: CDR1 MNHEY, CDR2 SVGAGI.

The J gene is TRBJ2-1, the V gene TRBV24-1; D unclear. The germline gives CDR1 KGHDR, CDR2 SFDVKD. Trimming cost V 6 bases and J 3 bases, with 8 bases left between them. The CDR3 totals 13 residues. In DNA, the CDR3 is TGTGCCACCAGTCGAGGCGGCTACAATGAGCAGTTCTTC. Protein product: CATSRGGYNEQFF.